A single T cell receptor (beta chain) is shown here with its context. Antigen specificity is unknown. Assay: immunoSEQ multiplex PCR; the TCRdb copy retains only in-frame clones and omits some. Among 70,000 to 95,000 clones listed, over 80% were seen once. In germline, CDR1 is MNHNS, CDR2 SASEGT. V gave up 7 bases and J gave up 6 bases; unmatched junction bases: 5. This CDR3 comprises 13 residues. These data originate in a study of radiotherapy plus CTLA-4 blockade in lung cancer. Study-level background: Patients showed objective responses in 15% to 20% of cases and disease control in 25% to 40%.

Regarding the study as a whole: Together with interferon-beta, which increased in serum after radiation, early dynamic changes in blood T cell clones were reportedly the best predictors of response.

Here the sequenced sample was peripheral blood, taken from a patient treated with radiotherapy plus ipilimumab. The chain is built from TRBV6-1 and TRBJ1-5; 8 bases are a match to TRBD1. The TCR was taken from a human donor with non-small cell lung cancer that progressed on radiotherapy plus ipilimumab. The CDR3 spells CASNGQGGQPQHF. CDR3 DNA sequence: TGTGCCAGCAACGGACAGGGCGGTCAGCCCCAGCATTTT.